The 10 T cell receptor beta chains reported below all come from one sample, sequenced in a study of shared T cell receptors in the human thymus. Sequencing was performed with immunoSEQ multiplex PCR; in TCRdb, only in-frame clones are kept and a portion is missing. The sample has some 760,000 clones; 80% to 90% are singletons. The sample was also reused in another study, on human thymus T cells.

Sequenced input: thymocytes. These TCRs come from a girl less than two years old with a congenital heart defect.

This clone was observed a handful of times. The rearrangement joins TRBV27 to TRBJ1-2; tentatively, D is TRBD1 (6 bases). V was shortened by 6 bases and J by 9 bases, with 17 bases between the two germline ends. Germline CDR1 and CDR2: MNHEY and SMNVEV (reference sequence). The CDR3 is 13 residues long. CDR3 protein: CASRPTGKDRYTF. CDR3 bases: TGTGCCAGCAGGCCCACAGGGAAGGATCGCTACACCTTC.

This clone appeared a single time. V gene TRBV10-3 combines with J gene TRBJ1-4; no reliable D call. The V end lost 8 bases, the J end lost 8 bases, and 21 bases lay between the germline ends. CDR1 ENHRY and CDR2 SYGVKD come from the germline V gene. CDR3 size: 15 residues. The CDR3 spells CAIGEGGSNKEKLFF. The CDR3, as DNA: TGTGCCATCGGGGAGGGAGGGAGTAACAAAGAAAAACTGTTTTTT.

The chain is built from TRBV5-1 and TRBJ2-5; D is ambiguous. CDR3 size: 14 residues. Trimming left V 4 bases short and J 7 bases short, with 17 bases between. Germline V gives CDR1 SGHRS, CDR2 YFSETQ. Here the CDR3 reads CASSLRLVRGTQYF. In DNA form, the CDR3 reads TGCGCCAGCAGCCTCCGTCTGGTCAGAGGGACCCAGTACTTC.

V usage is TRBV7-6 and J usage is TRBJ1-4, with D unclear. Trimming left V 5 bases short and J 0 bases short, with 7 bases between. CDR1 is SGHVS, CDR2 FNYEAQ, per germline. The CDR3 consists of 14 residues. CDR3 sequence: CASSPSSTNEKLFF. The CDR3 bases are TGTGCCAGCAGCCCTAGTTCAACTAATGAAAAACTGTTTTTT.

The chain links TRBV4-1 to TRBJ2-3; possibly TRBD2 for D (6 bases). In germline, CDR1 is MGHRA, CDR2 YSYEKL. The CDR3 spans 17 residues. V was cut by 0 bases and J by 2 bases, with 15 bases left in between. CDR3 coding DNA: TGCGCCAGCAGCCAAGAGGTGGGACTGTTATACACAGATACGCAGTATTTT. Translation gives CASSQEVGLLYTDTQYF.

The V call is TRBV29-1, the J call TRBJ2-7, with 8 bases identical to TRBD1. V shed 3 bases and J 5 bases; nucleotides not matched to a gene: 12. The CDR3 contains 15 residues. Germline CDR1 and CDR2: SQVTM and ANQGSEA. The CDR3 sequence: CSVERPWGQVHEQYF. In DNA, the CDR3 is TGCAGCGTTGAGCGGCCGTGGGGACAGGTGCACGAGCAGTACTTC.

The gene calls are TRBV4-3 and TRBJ1-2, with D unclear. The CDR3 is 13 amino acids. Germline V gives CDR1 LGHNA, CDR2 YSLEER. V was pared by 1 base and J by 5 bases, with 8 bases between. The CDR3 bases are TGCGCCAGCAGCCAAGCTAGACCGTATGGCTACACCTTC. Translated: CASSQARPYGYTF.

This rearrangement joins TRBV2 to TRBJ2-7; 7 positions agree with TRBD1. CDR3 length: 16 amino acids. J gave up 3 bases and V 3 bases, and 11 bases lay outside the gene matches. Per germline, CDR1 SNHLY and CDR2 FYNNEI. CDR3 region: CASSEGQGDPYYEQYF. CDR3 bases: TGTGCCAGCAGTGAGGGTCAGGGGGATCCCTACTACGAGCAGTACTTC.

The chain recombines TRBV5-8 with TRBJ1-2; D is uncertain. Germline loops: CDR1 SGHTS, CDR2 YDEGEE. CDR3 length: 10 amino acids. Between the trimmed V and J ends, which lost 3 bases and 8 bases, there was a span of 5 bases. The CDR3 spells CASSSGGYTF. DNA of the CDR3: TGTGCCAGCAGCTCGGGAGGCTACACCTTC.

The chain uses TRBV18 and TRBJ2-7, with TRBD2 identical over 11 bases. The CDR3 is 16 residues long. Germline V gene sequence: CDR1 KGHSH, CDR2 LQKENI. J lost 4 bases, V lost 5 bases, and 10 bases had no gene match. The DNA for the CDR3 is TGTGCCAGCTCAACCGGGCTGACTAGCGGGGTATACGAGCAGTACTTC. Amino acids: CASSTGLTSGVYEQYF.